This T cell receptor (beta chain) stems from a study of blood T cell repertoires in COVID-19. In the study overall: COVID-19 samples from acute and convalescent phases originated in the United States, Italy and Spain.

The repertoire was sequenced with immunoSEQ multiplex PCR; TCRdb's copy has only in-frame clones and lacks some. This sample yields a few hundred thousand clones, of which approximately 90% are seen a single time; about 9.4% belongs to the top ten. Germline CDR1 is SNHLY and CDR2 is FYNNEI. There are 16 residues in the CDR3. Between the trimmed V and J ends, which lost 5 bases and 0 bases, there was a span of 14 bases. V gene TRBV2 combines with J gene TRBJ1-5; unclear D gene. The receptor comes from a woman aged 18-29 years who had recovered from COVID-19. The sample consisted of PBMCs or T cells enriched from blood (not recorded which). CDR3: CASSRGSAYSNQPQHF. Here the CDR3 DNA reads TGTGCCAGCAGTCGCGGGTCAGCCTATAGCAATCAGCCCCAGCATTTT.